These 19 T cell receptor beta chains were sequenced from one sample in a study of post-analysis software for immune sequencing data. Study-level results: TRBV segments more frequent in patients than in controls numbered five and included TRBV5-6, TRBV5-1 and TRBV20-1.

These TCRs' antigens remain unknown. TCR beta cDNA libraries had unique molecular identifiers. One entry per CDR3 protein results from TCRdb running MiXCR on the PCR reads. The profile shows hundreds of thousands of distinct CDR3 sequences, nearly 45% of them singletons. Sequenced sample: blood. Receptors were obtained from a girl between 5 and 17 years old with multiple sclerosis.

This clonotype was recorded a few times. The chain combines TRBV7-2 with TRBJ2-7; TRBD2 matches at 8 bases. This CDR3 has 14 amino acids. The germline V gene has CDR1 SGHTA and CDR2 FQGNSA. V shed 7 bases and J 0 bases; nucleotides not matched to a gene: 5. CDR3: CASTLGRASYEQYF. CDR3 nucleotides: TGTGCCAGCACCCTCGGGAGGGCCTCCTACGAGCAGTACTTC. The complete variable domain, with remaining parts taken from reference TRBV7-2 and TRBJ2-7, reads GAGVSQSPSNKVTEKGKDVELRCDPISGHTALYWYRQSLGQGLEFLIYFQGNSAPDKSGLPSDRFSAERTGGSVSTLTIQRTQQEDSAVYLCASTLGRASYEQYFGPGTRLTVT.

This clonotype was detected a few times. V usage is TRBV5-1 and J usage is TRBJ2-5, with D unclear. Germline CDR1 and CDR2: SGHRS and YFSETQ. V was pared by 1 base and J by 2 bases, with 9 bases between. The CDR3 extends over 14 amino acids. CDR3 nucleotide sequence: TGCGCCAGCAGCTTGCAGGCTAGTCAAGAGACCCAGTACTTC. Translation gives CASSLQASQETQYF.

In this sample, this clonotype turned up a few times. The rearrangement links TRBV7-3 to TRBJ2-1; D may be TRBD2 (5 bases). CDR3 size: 15 residues. CDR1 and CDR2 from the germline V gene are SGHTA and FQGTGA. The V end lost 2 bases, the J end lost 5 bases, and 13 bases lay between the germline ends. The CDR3 region is CASSLLVGADNEQFF. The CDR3 DNA follows: TGTGCCAGCAGCTTATTAGTGGGAGCCGACAATGAGCAGTTCTTC.

This clonotype has just a few counts. J is TRBJ2-7 and V is TRBV3-1; 10 positions match TRBD2. The V segment lost 2 bases and the J segment 5 bases; nucleotides outside the gene matches: 3. Germline assignment: CDR1 LGHDT and CDR2 YNNKEL (reference sequence). This CDR3 is 14 amino acids long. This chain's CDR3 is CASSQLAGVNEQYF. DNA of the CDR3: TGTGCCAGCAGCCAACTAGCGGGAGTGAACGAGCAGTACTTC.

J is TRBJ1-6 and V is TRBV12-3 or TRBV12-4; 7 nucleotides match TRBD1. The trim removed 5 bases at V and 9 bases at J, leaving 7 bases unmatched. This CDR3 contains 14 residues. Written as DNA, the CDR3 is TGTGCCAGCAGTCTTACAGGGGATCGTTCACCCCTCCACTTT. This encodes CASSLTGDRSPLHF.

This clonotype was detected only a few times. This rearrangement joins TRBV10-2 to TRBJ2-7, with TRBD2 matching over 9 bases. V lost 11 bases, J lost 5 bases, and 13 bases stayed unmatched. The germline CDR1 and CDR2 sequences are WSHSY and SAAADI. The CDR3 covers 14 residues. The CDR3 is CAAGDAGGSHEQYF. The CDR3 bases are TGCGCCGCCGGGGACGCGGGAGGGAGTCACGAGCAGTACTTC.

This clonotype was counted a few times. This chain joins TRBV6-1 and TRBJ1-2; D uncertain. The CDR3 has 13 amino acids. V lost 6 bases and J lost 4, with 12 bases in between. Germline loops: CDR1 MNHNS, CDR2 SASEGT. Here the CDR3 reads CASREHGGYGYTF. CDR3 sequence (DNA): TGTGCCAGCAGAGAACACGGTGGCTATGGCTACACCTTC.

The table lists this clonotype with a few counts. The chain combines TRBV6-5 with TRBJ2-3, with TRBD1 identical over 12 bases. After removal of 6 bases from V and 4 bases from J, the junction contained 8 bases not matched to a gene. The CDR3 extends over 16 amino acids. The V gene's germline CDR1 is MNHEY and CDR2 SVGAGI. CDR3 sequence (DNA): TGTGCCAGCAGACCCCGGGACAGGGGGCTGGCAGATACGCAGTATTTT. Translation gives CASRPRDRGLADTQYF.

The rearrangement uses TRBV7-9 and TRBJ1-2; TRBD1 is a possible D gene (5 bases). The CDR3 is 13 residues long. The germline V gene encodes CDR1 SEHNR and CDR2 FQNEAQ (reference sequence). Deletions cut 7 bases from V and 3 bases from J, with 12 bases between. The CDR3 sequence: CASTSGAYYGYTF. Here the CDR3 DNA reads TGTGCCAGCACCTCCGGGGCATACTATGGCTACACCTTC.

This clonotype was counted once. The chain combines TRBV5-1 with TRBJ2-5, with D perhaps TRBD2 (5 bases). This CDR3 is built from 12 residues. V lost 5 bases and J lost 2, with 7 bases in between. Germline V lookup: CDR1 SGHRS, CDR2 YFSETQ. CDR3 in amino acids: CASREDQETQYF. For the CDR3, the DNA is TGCGCCAGCAGGGAGGATCAAGAGACCCAGTACTTC.

Only a few counts were recorded for this clonotype. The V and J genes are TRBV29-1 and TRBJ1-1, with D possibly being TRBD1 (5 bases). Germline CDR1 is SQVTM and CDR2 is ANQGSEA. This CDR3 spans 14 amino acids. Trimming pared 5 bases from V and 4 bases from J, leaving 17 bases between. CDR3 DNA sequence: TGCAGCGTTAGAATTGGGGGGGTGAGCACTGAAGCTTTCTTT. This encodes CSVRIGGVSTEAFF.

The rearrangement links TRBV7-9 to TRBJ1-5; D unresolved. Trimming pared 1 base from V and 1 base from J, leaving 11 bases between. The germline V gene encodes CDR1 SEHNR and CDR2 FQNEAQ (reference sequence). CDR3 length: 16 residues. In DNA form, the CDR3 reads TGTGCCAGCAGCTTAGGTGGAGGCCACAGCAATCAGCCCCAGCATTTT. Its translation: CASSLGGGHSNQPQHF.

The gene calls are TRBV12-3 or TRBV12-4 and TRBJ2-3, with D possibly TRBD1 on 7 matching bases. The CDR3 extends over 17 amino acids. Between the trimmed V and J ends, which lost 2 bases and 3 bases, there was a span of 18 bases. CDR3 DNA: TGTGCCAGCAGTTTATTCAAGTCACAGGGGAGGACAGATACGCAGTATTTT. Protein: CASSLFKSQGRTDTQYF.

This clonotype was counted a few times. The chain recombines TRBV12-3 or TRBV12-4 with TRBJ2-7, with D perhaps matching TRBD2 (5 bases). V was shortened by 2 bases and J by 3 bases, with 11 bases between the two germline ends. The CDR3 sequence is 14 residues long. In DNA form, the CDR3 reads TGTGCCAGCAGTTTATCTATCCGGGGCTACGAGCAGTACTTC. Translated, it gives CASSLSIRGYEQYF.

This clonotype turned up a few times. The V call is TRBV7-3, the J call TRBJ2-1, with 7 nucleotides matching TRBD1. This CDR3 is 13 amino acids long. J lost 6 bases, V lost 5 bases, and 4 bases had no gene match. Germline assignment: CDR1 SGHTA and CDR2 FQGTGA. CDR3: CASSPRQGNEQFF. CDR3 nucleotides: TGTGCCAGCAGCCCGAGACAGGGCAATGAGCAGTTCTTC.

The rearrangement links TRBV7-2 to TRBJ2-4; 10 bases are shared with TRBD2. Germline V lookup: CDR1 SGHTA, CDR2 FQGNSA. Trimming took 5 bases from V and 0 from J; bases not matched to a gene: 16. This CDR3 contains 20 residues. The CDR3 is CASSLRVYSGRALAKNIQYF. CDR3 DNA sequence: TGTGCCAGCAGCCTTAGGGTGTACAGCGGGAGGGCCCTAGCCAAAAACATTCAGTACTTC.

The V and J genes are TRBV7-2 and TRBJ2-7, with TRBD2 matching over 14 bases. The V gene's germline CDR1 is SGHTA and CDR2 FQGNSA. CDR3 length equals 16 residues. The V segment lost 2 bases and the J segment 5 bases; nucleotides outside the gene matches: 5. The CDR3: CASSLQGLAGVNEQYF. The CDR3 DNA reads as TGTGCCAGCAGCTTACAGGGACTAGCGGGAGTTAACGAGCAGTACTTC. The whole variable domain, remainder taken from reference TRBV7-2 and TRBJ2-7, is GAGVSQSPSNKVTEKGKDVELRCDPISGHTALYWYRQSLGQGLEFLIYFQGNSAPDKSGLPSDRFSAERTGGSVSTLTIQRTQQEDSAVYLCASSLQGLAGVNEQYFGPGTRLTVT.

This clonotype was detected only a few times. The chain has TRBV20-1 and TRBJ2-1; 8 nucleotides align to TRBD2. The germline V gene encodes CDR1 DFQATT and CDR2 SNEGSKA (reference sequence). With V trimmed by 3 bases and J by 4 bases, 11 bases remained unmatched. The CDR3 is made up of 16 amino acids. CDR3 DNA sequence: TGCAGTGCTAGGAGGGGACTAGTAGCATCATACAATGAGCAGTTCTTC. Translated: CSARRGLVASYNEQFF.

This clonotype occurred once. The chain links TRBV4-1 to TRBJ1-3; D possibly corresponds to TRBD1 (5 bases). Germline V gene sequence: CDR1 MGHRA, CDR2 YSYEKL. CDR3 length equals 14 residues. The V end lost 1 base, the J end lost 4 bases, and 8 bases lay between the germline ends. The CDR3 spells CASSQAGSGNTIYF. The CDR3 DNA is TGCGCCAGCAGCCAAGCAGGGTCCGGAAACACCATATATTTT.